This T cell receptor beta chain was found in a study of cytomegalovirus exposure and HLA in healthy donors. The PCR had 60 Vbeta and 13 Jbeta primers. The assay was immunoSEQ multiplex PCR, and TCRdb's table has in-frame clones only and misses some. The repertoire has 140,000 to 150,000 clones, roughly 71% of them found once; the top ten carry 6.5% to 9%. Turning to this clone: What it binds is not known.

The CDR3 spans 13 residues. Trimming shortened V by 2 bases and J by 2 bases, and 6 bases separated the two germline ends. The germline CDR1 and CDR2 sequences are SGHTA and FQGTGA. Study-level points and caveats: Only CMV serostatus was available as immune exposure information.

This clonotype was sampled from a man between 25 and 39 years old in good health and CMV-seronegative. The specimen was PBMCs. The V call is TRBV7-3, the J call TRBJ1-1; D is perhaps TRBD1 (5 bases). The CDR3 sequence: CASSLQGNTEAFF. As DNA, the CDR3 is TGTGCCAGCAGCTTACAGGGAAACACTGAAGCTTTCTTT.